What follows is one TCR beta chain and its context. These data come from a study of cytomegalovirus exposure and HLA in healthy donors. The study ran its PCR with 60 Vbeta and 13 Jbeta primers. Clones were read by immunoSEQ multiplex PCR, and TCRdb kept only the in-frame ones, dropping some. The table records around 180,000 clones, approximately 80% of them present only once. The ends lost 5 bases at V and 8 bases at J; junction bases unmatched: 5. This CDR3 comprises 14 residues. Germline V lookup: CDR1 MNHEY, CDR2 SVGAGI. The receptor was derived from a boy between 2 and 10 years old in good health and CMV-seronegative. Sequenced: PBMCs. The rearrangement joins TRBV6-5 to TRBJ2-1; 11 bases match TRBD2. CDR3 in amino acids: CASSPLGLADEQFF. For the CDR3, the DNA is TGTGCCAGCAGTCCTTTGGGACTAGCGGATGAGCAGTTCTTC.